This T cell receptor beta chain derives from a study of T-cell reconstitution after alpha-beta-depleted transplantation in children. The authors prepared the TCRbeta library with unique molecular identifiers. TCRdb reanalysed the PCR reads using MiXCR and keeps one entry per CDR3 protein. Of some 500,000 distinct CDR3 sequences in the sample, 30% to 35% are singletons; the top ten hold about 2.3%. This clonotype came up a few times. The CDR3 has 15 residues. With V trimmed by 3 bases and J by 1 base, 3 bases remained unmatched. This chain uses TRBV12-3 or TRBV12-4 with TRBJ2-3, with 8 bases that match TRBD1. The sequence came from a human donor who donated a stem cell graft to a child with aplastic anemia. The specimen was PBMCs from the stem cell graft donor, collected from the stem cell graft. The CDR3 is CASSLDRAGTDTQYF. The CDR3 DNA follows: TGTGCCAGCAGTTTGGACAGGGCGGGCACAGATACGCAGTATTTT.